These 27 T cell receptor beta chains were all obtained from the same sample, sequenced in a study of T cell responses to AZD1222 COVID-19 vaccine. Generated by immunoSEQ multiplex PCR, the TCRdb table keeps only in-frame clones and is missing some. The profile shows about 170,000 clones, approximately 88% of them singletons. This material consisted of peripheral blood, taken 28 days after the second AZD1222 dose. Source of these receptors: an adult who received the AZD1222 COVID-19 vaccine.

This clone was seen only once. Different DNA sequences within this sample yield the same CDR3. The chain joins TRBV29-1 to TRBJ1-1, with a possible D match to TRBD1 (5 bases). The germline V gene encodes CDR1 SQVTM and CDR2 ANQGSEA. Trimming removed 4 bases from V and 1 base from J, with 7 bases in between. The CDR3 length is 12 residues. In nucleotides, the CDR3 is TGCAGCGTTGGACAGAGGAACACTGAAGCTTTCTTT. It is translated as CSVGQRNTEAFF.

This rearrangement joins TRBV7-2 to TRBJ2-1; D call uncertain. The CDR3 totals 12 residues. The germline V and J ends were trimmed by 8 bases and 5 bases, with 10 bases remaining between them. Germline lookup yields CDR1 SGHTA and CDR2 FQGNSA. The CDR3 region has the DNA TGTGCCAGCGGGGTATTCAACAATGAGCAGTTCTTC. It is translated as CASGVFNNEQFF.

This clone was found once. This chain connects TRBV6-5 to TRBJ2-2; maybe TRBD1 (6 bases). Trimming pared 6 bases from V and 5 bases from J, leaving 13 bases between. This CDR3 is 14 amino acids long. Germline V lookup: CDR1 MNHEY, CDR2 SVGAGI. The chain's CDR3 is CASRHNRVTGELFF. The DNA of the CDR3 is TGTGCCAGCAGACATAACAGGGTAACCGGGGAGCTGTTTTTT.

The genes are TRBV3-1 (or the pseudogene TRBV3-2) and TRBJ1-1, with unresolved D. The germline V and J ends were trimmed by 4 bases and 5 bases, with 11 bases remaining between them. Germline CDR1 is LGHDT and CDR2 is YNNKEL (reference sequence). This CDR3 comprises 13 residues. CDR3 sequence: CASSRPPMTEAFF. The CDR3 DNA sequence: TGTGCCAGCAGCCGTCCCCCCATGACTGAAGCTTTCTTT.

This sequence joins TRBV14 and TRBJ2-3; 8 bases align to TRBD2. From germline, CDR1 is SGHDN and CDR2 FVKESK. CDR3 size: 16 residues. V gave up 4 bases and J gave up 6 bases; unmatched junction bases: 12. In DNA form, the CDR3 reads TGTGCCAGCAGCCCGCTAAAGCGGGGGCCGGGGGATACGCAGTATTTT. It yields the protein CASSPLKRGPGDTQYF. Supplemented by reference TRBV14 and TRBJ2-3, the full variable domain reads EAGVTQFPSHSVIEKGQTVTLRCDPISGHDNLYWYRRVMGKEIKFLLHFVKESKQDESGMPNNRFLAERTGGTYSTLKVQPAELEDSGVYFCASSPLKRGPGDTQYFGPGTRLTVL.

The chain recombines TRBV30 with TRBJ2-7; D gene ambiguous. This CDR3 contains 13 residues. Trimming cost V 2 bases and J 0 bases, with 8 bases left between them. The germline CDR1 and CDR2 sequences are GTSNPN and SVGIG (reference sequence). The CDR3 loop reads CAWSLQSSYEQYF. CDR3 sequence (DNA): TGTGCCTGGAGTCTACAGAGCTCCTACGAGCAGTACTTC.

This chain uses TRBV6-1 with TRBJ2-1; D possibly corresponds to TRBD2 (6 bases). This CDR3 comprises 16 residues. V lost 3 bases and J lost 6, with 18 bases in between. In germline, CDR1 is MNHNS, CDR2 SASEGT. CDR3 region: CASSEQEGEGPNEQFF. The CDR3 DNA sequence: TGTGCCAGCAGTGAGCAGGAGGGAGAAGGGCCCAATGAGCAGTTCTTC.

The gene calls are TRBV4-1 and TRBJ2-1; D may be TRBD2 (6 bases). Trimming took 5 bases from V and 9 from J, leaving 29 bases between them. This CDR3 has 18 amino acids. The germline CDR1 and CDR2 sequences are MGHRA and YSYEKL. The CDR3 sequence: CASSAEGLTKRTMREQFF. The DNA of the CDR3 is TGCGCCAGCAGCGCTGAGGGACTTACGAAGCGCACCATGCGTGAGCAGTTCTTC.

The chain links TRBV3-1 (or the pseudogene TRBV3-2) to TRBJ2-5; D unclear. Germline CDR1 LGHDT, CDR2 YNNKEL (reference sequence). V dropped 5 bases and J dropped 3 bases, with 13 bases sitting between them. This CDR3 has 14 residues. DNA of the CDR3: TGTGCCAGCAGCTTTCCGAGCCCGAAAGAGACCCAGTACTTC. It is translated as CASSFPSPKETQYF.

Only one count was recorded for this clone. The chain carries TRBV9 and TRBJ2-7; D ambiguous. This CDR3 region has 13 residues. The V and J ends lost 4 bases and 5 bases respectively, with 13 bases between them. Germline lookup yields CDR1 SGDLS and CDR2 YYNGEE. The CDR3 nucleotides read TGTGCCAGCAGCCCAGGCCCCCCCGACGAGCAGTACTTC. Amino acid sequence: CASSPGPPDEQYF. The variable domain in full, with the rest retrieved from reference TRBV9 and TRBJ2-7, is DSGVTQTPKHLITATGQRVTLRCSPRSGDLSVYWYQQSLDQGLQFLIQYYNGEERAKGNILERFSAQQFPDLHSELNLSSLELGDSALYFCASSPGPPDEQYFGPGTRLTVT.

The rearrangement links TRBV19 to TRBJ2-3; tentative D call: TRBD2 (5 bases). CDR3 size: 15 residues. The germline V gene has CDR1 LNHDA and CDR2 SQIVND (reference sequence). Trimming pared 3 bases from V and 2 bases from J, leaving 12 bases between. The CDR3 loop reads CASSIEGGSTDTQYF. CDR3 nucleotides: TGTGCCAGTAGTATCGAGGGTGGATCCACAGATACGCAGTATTTT.

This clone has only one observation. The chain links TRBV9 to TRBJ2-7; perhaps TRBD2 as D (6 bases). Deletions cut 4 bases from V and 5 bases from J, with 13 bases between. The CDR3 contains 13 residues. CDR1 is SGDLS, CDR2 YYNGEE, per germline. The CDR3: CASSRAPGDEQYF. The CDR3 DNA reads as TGTGCCAGCAGCAGAGCTCCGGGAGACGAGCAGTACTTC.

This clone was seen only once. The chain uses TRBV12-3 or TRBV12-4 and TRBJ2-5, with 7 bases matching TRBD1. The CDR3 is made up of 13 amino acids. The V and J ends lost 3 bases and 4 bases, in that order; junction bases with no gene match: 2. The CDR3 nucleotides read TGTGCCAGCAGTTTGTCAGGGGGAGAGACCCAGTACTTC. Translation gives CASSLSGGETQYF.

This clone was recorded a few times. The CDR3 DNA sequence: TGTGCCAGCAGCCATTTCAGGGGACCGTACTACGAGCAGTACTTC. Translating gives CASSHFRGPYYEQYF. The chain recombines TRBV3-1 (or the pseudogene TRBV3-2) with TRBJ2-7; TRBD1 might be the D (6 bases). V was pared by 3 bases and J by 3 bases, with 15 bases between. From germline, CDR1 is LGHDT and CDR2 YNNKEL (reference sequence). The CDR3 is made up of 15 amino acids.

DNA for the CDR3: TGTGCCACCAGCAGAGATAAGGGACAGGGCACAGATACGCAGTATTTT. Translation: CATSRDKGQGTDTQYF. The V gene is TRBV15, the J gene TRBJ2-3; 8 nucleotides align to TRBD1. Losses at the gene ends were 0 bases for V and 1 base for J; bases not matched to a gene: 3. CDR3 length: 16 residues. CDR1 LNHNV and CDR2 YYDKDF come from the germline V gene (reference sequence).

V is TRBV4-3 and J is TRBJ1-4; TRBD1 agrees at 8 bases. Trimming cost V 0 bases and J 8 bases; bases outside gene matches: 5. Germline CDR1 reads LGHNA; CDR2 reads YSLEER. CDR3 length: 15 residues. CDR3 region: CASSQEGRTGEKLFF. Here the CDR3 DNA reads TGCGCCAGCAGCCAAGAAGGGAGGACAGGGGAAAAACTGTTTTTT.

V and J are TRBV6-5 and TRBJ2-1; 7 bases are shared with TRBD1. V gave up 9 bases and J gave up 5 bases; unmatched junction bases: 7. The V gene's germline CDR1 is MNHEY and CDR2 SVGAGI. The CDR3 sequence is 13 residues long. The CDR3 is CASARDSHNEQFF. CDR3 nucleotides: TGTGCCAGTGCCCGGGACAGCCACAATGAGCAGTTCTTC.

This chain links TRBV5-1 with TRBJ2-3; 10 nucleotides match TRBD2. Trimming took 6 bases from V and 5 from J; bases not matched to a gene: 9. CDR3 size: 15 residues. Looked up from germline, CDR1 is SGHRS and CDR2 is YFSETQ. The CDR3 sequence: CASTTSGGAGDTQYF. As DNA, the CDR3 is TGCGCCAGCACGACCAGCGGGGGGGCGGGAGATACGCAGTATTTT.

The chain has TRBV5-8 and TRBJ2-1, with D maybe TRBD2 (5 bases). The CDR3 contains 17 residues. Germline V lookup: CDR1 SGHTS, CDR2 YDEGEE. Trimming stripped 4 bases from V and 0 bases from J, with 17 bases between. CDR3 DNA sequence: TGTGCCAGCAGCCCCTTGAGGGCACCGAGCTCCTACAATGAGCAGTTCTTC. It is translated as CASSPLRAPSSYNEQFF.

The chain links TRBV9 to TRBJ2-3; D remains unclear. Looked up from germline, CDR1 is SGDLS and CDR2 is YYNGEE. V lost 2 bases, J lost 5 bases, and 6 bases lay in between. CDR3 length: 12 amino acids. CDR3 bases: TGTGCCAGCAGCGTGTTCGGAGATACGCAGTATTTT. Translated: CASSVFGDTQYF.

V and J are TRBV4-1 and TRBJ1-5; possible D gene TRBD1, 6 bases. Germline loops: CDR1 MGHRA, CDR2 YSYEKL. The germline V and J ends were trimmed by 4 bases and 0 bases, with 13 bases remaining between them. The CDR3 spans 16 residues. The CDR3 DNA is TGCGCCAGCAGCCGAACGACAGGACCTAGCAATCAGCCCCAGCATTTT. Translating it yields CASSRTTGPSNQPQHF.

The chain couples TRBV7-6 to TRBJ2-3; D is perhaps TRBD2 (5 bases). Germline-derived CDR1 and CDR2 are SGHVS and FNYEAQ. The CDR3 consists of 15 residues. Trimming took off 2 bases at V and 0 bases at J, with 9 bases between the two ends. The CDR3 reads CASSLRAESTDTQYF. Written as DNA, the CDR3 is TGTGCCAGCAGCTTACGAGCGGAGAGCACAGATACGCAGTATTTT. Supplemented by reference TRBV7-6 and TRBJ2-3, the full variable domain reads GAGVSQSPRYKVTKRGQDVALRCDPISGHVSLYWYRQALGQGPEFLTYFNYEAQQDKSGLPNDRFSAERPEGSISTLTIQRTEQRDSAMYRCASSLRAESTDTQYFGPGTRLTVL.

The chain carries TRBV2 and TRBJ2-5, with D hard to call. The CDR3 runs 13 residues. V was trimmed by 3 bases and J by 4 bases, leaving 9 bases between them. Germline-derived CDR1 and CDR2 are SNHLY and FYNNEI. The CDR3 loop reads CASSDLGGETQYF. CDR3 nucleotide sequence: TGTGCCAGCAGTGATCTGGGCGGAGAGACCCAGTACTTC.

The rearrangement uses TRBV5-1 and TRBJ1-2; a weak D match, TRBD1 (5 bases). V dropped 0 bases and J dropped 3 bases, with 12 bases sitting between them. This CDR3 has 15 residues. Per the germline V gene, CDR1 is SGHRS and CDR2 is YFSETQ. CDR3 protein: CASSLGSGSDYGYTF. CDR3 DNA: TGCGCCAGCAGCTTGGGCTCAGGGAGCGACTATGGCTACACCTTC.

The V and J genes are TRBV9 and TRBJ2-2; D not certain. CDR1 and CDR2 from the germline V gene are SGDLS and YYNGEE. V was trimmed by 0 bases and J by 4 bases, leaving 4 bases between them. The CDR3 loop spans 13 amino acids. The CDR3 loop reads CASSVEVTGELFF. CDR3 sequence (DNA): TGTGCCAGCAGCGTAGAAGTCACCGGGGAGCTGTTTTTT.

The CDR3 sequence: CASRTGRAEKLFF. The CDR3 region has the DNA TGTGCCAGCAGGACAGGGCGAGCTGAAAAACTGTTTTTT. The chain has TRBV12-3 or TRBV12-4 and TRBJ1-4; TRBD1 agrees at 7 bases. The CDR3 has 13 amino acids. Losses at the gene ends were 6 bases for V and 7 bases for J; bases not matched to a gene: 5.

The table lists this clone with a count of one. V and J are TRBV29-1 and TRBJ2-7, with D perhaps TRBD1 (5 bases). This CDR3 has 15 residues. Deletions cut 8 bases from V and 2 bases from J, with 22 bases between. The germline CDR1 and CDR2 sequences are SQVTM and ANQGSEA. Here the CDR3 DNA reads TGCAGCCGCCCCCTCGCAGGACAACTGGCCTACGAGCAGTACTTC. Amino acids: CSRPLAGQLAYEQYF.